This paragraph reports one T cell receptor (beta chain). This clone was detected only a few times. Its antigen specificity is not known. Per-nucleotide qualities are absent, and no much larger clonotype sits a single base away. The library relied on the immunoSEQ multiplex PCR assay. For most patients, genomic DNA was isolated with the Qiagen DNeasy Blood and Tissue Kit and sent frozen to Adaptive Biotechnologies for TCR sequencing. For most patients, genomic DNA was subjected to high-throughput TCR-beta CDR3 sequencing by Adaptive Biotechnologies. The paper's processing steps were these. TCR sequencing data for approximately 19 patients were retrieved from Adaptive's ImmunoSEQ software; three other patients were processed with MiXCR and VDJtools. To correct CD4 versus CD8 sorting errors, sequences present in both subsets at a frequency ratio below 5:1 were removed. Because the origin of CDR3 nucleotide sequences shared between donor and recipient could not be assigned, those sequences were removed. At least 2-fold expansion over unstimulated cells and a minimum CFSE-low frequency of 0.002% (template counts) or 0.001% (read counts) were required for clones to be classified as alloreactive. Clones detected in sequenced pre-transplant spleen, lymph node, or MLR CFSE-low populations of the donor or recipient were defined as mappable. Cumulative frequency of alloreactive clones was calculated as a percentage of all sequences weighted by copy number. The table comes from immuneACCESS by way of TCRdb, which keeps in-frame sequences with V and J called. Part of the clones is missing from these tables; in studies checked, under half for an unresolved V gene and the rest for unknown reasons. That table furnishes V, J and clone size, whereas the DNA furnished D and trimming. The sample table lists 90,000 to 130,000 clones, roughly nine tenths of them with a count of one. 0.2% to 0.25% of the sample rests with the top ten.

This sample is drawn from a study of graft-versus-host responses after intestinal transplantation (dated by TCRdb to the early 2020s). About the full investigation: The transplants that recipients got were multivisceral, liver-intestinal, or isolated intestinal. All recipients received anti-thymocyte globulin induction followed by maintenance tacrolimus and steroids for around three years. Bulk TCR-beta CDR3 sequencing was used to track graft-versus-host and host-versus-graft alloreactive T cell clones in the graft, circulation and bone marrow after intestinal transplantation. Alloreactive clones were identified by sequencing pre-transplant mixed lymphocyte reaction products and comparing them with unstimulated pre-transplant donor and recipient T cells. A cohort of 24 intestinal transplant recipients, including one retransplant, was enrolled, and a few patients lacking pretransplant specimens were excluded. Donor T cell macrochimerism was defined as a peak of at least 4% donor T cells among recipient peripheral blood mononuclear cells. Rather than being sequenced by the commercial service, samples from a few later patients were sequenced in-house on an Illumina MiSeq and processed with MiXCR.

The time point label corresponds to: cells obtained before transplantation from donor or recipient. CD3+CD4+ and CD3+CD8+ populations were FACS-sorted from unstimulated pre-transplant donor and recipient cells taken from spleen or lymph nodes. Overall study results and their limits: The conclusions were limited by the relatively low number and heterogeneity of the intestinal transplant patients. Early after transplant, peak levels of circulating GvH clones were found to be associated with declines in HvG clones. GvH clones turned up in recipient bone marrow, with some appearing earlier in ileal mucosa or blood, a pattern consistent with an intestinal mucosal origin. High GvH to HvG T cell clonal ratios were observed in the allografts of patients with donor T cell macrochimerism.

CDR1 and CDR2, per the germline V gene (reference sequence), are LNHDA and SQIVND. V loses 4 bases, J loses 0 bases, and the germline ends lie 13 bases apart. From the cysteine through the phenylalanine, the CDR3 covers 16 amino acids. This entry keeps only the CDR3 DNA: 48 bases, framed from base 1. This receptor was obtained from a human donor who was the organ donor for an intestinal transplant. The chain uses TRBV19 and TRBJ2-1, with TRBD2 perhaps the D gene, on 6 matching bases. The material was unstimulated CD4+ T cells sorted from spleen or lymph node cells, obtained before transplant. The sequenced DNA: TGTGCCAGTAGTAAAGCCGGGGGAGTCTCCTACAATGAGCAGTTCTTC. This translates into CASSKAGGVSYNEQFF.